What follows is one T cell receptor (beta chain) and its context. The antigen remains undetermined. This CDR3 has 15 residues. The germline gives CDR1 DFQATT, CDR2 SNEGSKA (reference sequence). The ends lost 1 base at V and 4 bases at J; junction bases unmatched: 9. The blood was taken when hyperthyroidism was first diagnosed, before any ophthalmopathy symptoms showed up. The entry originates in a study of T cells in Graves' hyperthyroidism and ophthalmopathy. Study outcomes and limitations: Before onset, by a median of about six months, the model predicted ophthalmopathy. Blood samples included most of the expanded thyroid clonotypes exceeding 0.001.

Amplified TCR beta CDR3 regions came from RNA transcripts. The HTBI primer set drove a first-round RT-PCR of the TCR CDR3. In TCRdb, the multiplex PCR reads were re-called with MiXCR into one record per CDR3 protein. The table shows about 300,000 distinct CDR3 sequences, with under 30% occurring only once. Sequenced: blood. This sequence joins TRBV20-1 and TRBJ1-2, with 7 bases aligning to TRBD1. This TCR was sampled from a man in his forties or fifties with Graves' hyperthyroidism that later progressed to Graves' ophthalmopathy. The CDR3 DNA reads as TGCAGTGCTAGAGGCCCCCAGGGGGTATTCTATGGCTACACCTTC. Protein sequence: CSARGPQGVFYGYTF.